This passage covers 7 T cell receptor beta chains from one sample sequenced in a study of blood T cell repertoires in COVID-19. The protocol was immunoSEQ multiplex PCR, while the TCRdb copy is restricted to in-frame clones and leaves out a portion. The data show some 160,000 clones, 83% seen once. The sequenced material came from peripheral blood. The receptors derive from a woman of 80 years or more with acute or convalescent COVID-19.

The chain employs TRBV4-2 and TRBJ1-6; the D gene is possibly TRBD1 (5 bases). The V end was cut by 0 bases, the J end by 10 bases, with 19 bases between. This CDR3 contains 17 residues. Germline CDR1 is LGHNA and CDR2 is YNFKEQ. CDR3 DNA: TGTGCCAGCAGCCAAGAATTTTTAGGGGCGTTAGGGTCACCCCTCCACTTT. Translation gives CASSQEFLGALGSPLHF.

The V gene is TRBV6-5, the J gene TRBJ1-5, with D unclear. The V and J ends lost 10 bases and 4 bases respectively, with 14 bases between them. The CDR3 loop spans 13 amino acids. From germline, CDR1 is MNHEY and CDR2 SVGAGI. The CDR3, as DNA: TGTGCCACCATGGGCGTGGGTAATCAGCCCCAGCATTTT. The encoded protein is CATMGVGNQPQHF.

The chain carries TRBV7-8 and TRBJ2-7; possibly TRBD1 for D (6 bases). The CDR3 has 14 amino acids. V lost 2 bases and J lost 4, with 12 bases in between. Germline V gene sequence: CDR1 SGHVS, CDR2 FQNEAQ. The CDR3 coding sequence is TGTGCCAGCAGCTTATCCCCAGGGGAGTACGAGCAGTACTTC. Its protein is CASSLSPGEYEQYF. Full variable domain (outside the CDR3, taken from reference TRBV7-8 and TRBJ2-7): GAGVSQSPRYKVAKRGQDVALRCDPISGHVSLFWYQQALGQGPEFLTYFQNEAQLDKSGLPSDRFFAERPEGSVSTLKIQRTQQEDSAVYLCASSLSPGEYEQYFGPGTRLTVT.

The chain links TRBV19 to TRBJ1-1; TRBD1 agrees at 7 bases. V trimming: 4 bases; J trimming: 7 bases; junction bases outside the gene matches: 12. CDR1 and CDR2 from the germline V gene are LNHDA and SQIVND (reference sequence). The CDR3 loop spans 15 amino acids. CDR3 sequence (DNA): TGTGCCAGTAGTAGGGACAGTCTCCGGGTACTTGAAGCTTTCTTT. Translating gives CASSRDSLRVLEAFF.

The CDR3 protein is CASSGGGGTYNEQFF. The CDR3, as DNA: TGTGCCAGCAGTGGGGGTGGCGGGACCTACAATGAGCAGTTCTTC. The rearrangement joins TRBV11-3 to TRBJ2-1; D possibly corresponds to TRBD2 (6 bases). The CDR3 runs to 15 residues. V was shortened by 6 bases and J by 2 bases, with 14 bases between the two germline ends. Germline-derived CDR1 and CDR2 are SGHNT and YENEEA.

This clone was counted between two and nine times. The chain recombines TRBV7-2 with TRBJ1-3, with TRBD1 matching over 9 bases. V shed 5 bases and J 4 bases; nucleotides not matched to a gene: 3. The CDR3 covers 14 residues. Germline CDR1 and CDR2: SGHTA and FQGNSA. The DNA for the CDR3 is TGTGCCAGCAGCCGGACAGGGGAAGGAAACACCATATATTTT. Its protein product is CASSRTGEGNTIYF.

The V gene is TRBV5-1, the J gene TRBJ1-1; 7 nucleotides align to TRBD1. V shed 3 bases and J 4 bases; nucleotides not matched to a gene: 6. This CDR3 comprises 14 residues. Germline loops: CDR1 SGHRS, CDR2 YFSETQ. CDR3 protein: CASSSQGDGTEAFF. CDR3 bases: TGCGCCAGCAGCTCCCAGGGGGACGGCACTGAAGCTTTCTTT.